This TCR beta chain was recorded in a study of OX40 agonist ivuxolimab in advanced cancers. Across the study: People in dose escalation had one of these cancers: hepatocellular carcinoma, melanoma, renal cell or head and neck cancer. Study results and caveats: Near-lowest levels of clonal expansion characterized partial responders at 0.1-3.0 mg/kg. Compared with CD4+, CD8+ T cells on average had more expanded clones.

Turning to this clone: Its antigen is unidentified.

Assay used: immunoSEQ multiplex PCR; TCRdb lists only in-frame clones, some missing. Of roughly 51,000 clones listed, around 89% are singletons. The CDR3 consists of 15 residues. Germline lookup yields CDR1 MDHEN and CDR2 SYDVKM. V was clipped by 4 bases and J by 2 bases; unmatched bases: 2. This clonotype was sampled from an adult with an advanced solid tumor such as melanoma, head and neck, liver or kidney cancer. The rearrangement joins TRBV28 to TRBJ1-5; TRBD1 aligns across 10 bases. The input for sequencing was CD4+ or CD8+ T cells sorted from blood, taken in a trial of the OX40 agonist ivuxolimab. Written as DNA, the CDR3 is TGTGCCAGCAGTTGGGGGACAGGGGGCAATCAGCCCCAGCATTTT. Its protein product is CASSWGTGGNQPQHF.